The TCR beta chain described here comes from a study of blood T cell repertoires in COVID-19. Study-level information: Samples of COVID-19 (acute and convalescent) were obtained from the United States, Italy and Spain.

Authors' analysis steps: Nucleated cell number was recorded as an estimate derived from reference gene primer amplification. Some clones are missing from TCRdb's copy, which holds only in-frame ones; the method was immunoSEQ multiplex PCR. D and trimming were read from the DNA, whereas the V and J calls and clone size are those reported in that table. The profile shows 300,000 to 400,000 clones, around 92% of them singletons. In Seattle, patients joined the study during active infection and were tracked longitudinally. Germline lookup yields CDR1 WSHSY and CDR2 SAAADI. V was pared by 0 bases and J by 8 bases, with 4 bases of the junction left unmatched. The CDR3 is made up of 15 amino acids.

This clonotype originated in a woman under 40 with COVID-19, enrolled during active disease. What was sequenced was peripheral blood. V and J are TRBV10-2 and TRBJ1-6; 7 positions agree with TRBD1. CDR3 sequence (DNA): TGCGCCAGCAGTGAGTCCAGCCAGGGGGATTCACCCCTCCACTTT. This sequence encodes CASSESSQGDSPLHF.